The 5 T cell receptor beta chains below were found in one sample sequenced in a study of PD-L1 blockade in urothelial cancer. The time point denotes: pretreatment peripheral blood. The data were produced by immunoSEQ multiplex PCR, yet TCRdb's version contains in-frame clones alone and is incomplete. This table has more than 45,000 clones, about 75% appearing once. The specimen comprised PBMCs, sampled around atezolizumab (anti-PD-L1) treatment. The receptors derive from a man aged 65 to 85 with urothelial cancer.

As for this clone: Its ends do not fully match the called genes, so a read error is possible. The chain has TRBV27 and TRBJ2-7; 10 bases are a match to TRBD1. The CDR3 contains 18 residues. The germline gives CDR1 MNHEY, CDR2 SMNVEV (reference sequence). In nucleotides, the CDR3 is TGTGCCAGCAGTCTATCCTTTACACCGGGACAGGGGATCTACGAGCAGTACTTC. Translation: CASSLSFTPGQGIYEQYF.

This clone appeared a single time. The J gene is TRBJ2-6, the V gene TRBV19; D unresolved. The germline gives CDR1 LNHDA, CDR2 SQIVND (reference sequence). V was clipped by 1 base and J by 0 bases, with 4 bases between them. This CDR3 contains 15 residues. The CDR3, as DNA: TGTGCCAGTAGTATAGGAGGCTCTGGGGCCAACGTCCTGACTTTC. Its translation: CASSIGGSGANVLTF.

The rearrangement joins TRBV18 to TRBJ1-1, with 9 bases that match TRBD1. CDR1 is KGHSH and CDR2 is LQKENI in the germline V gene. The CDR3 consists of 15 residues. The V gene end was trimmed by 3 bases and the J gene end by 9 bases; junction bases not matched to a gene: 11. CDR3 loop: CASSPETGGLAKAFF. CDR3 DNA: TGTGCCAGCTCACCGGAAACAGGGGGCTTGGCCAAAGCTTTCTTT.

The V call is TRBV19, the J call TRBJ2-3; D not certain. With 6 bases removed from V and 3 bases from J, the gap between germline ends came to 10 bases. Germline V gene data show CDR1 as LNHDA and CDR2 as SQIVND (reference sequence). This CDR3 comprises 13 residues. The CDR3 sequence: CASRAGTTDTQYF. In nucleotides, the CDR3 is TGTGCCAGTAGGGCAGGTACTACAGATACGCAGTATTTT.

The chain combines TRBV9 with TRBJ2-3, with 10 bases aligning to TRBD1. In germline, CDR1 is SGDLS, CDR2 YYNGEE. V lost 2 bases, J lost 3 bases, and 9 bases stayed unmatched. This CDR3 spans 17 amino acids. CDR3 sequence reads: CASSVADRGQGTDTQYF. The CDR3 nucleotides read TGTGCCAGCAGCGTCGCAGACAGGGGGCAAGGTACAGATACGCAGTATTTT.